This T cell receptor beta chain came from a study of T cell clonotyping in hematopoietic cell transplantation. Clones were read by immunoSEQ multiplex PCR, and TCRdb kept only the in-frame ones, dropping some. This sample has 13,000 or so clones, with approximately 90% found just once. V lost 4 bases, J lost 5 bases, and 12 bases lay in between. The CDR3 length is 13 residues. Germline-derived CDR1 and CDR2 are LNHDA and SQIVND (reference sequence). The source material was peripheral blood mononuclear cells. V is TRBV19 and J is TRBJ2-7; D might be TRBD1 (6 bases). This clonotype was sampled from a young man in good health. Some clones in this sample may be carry-over from other donors' samples. CDR3 in DNA: TGTGCCAGTAGTACCATCGACAGGAACGAGCAGTACTTC. Residues: CASSTIDRNEQYF.